Sequencing of this TCR beta chain was carried out in a study of blood T cell repertoires in COVID-19 (dated by TCRdb to 2019 to 2021). Regarding the complete study: Samples from collaborators originated in the United States, Italy and Spain and spanned both the acute and convalescent phases of COVID-19. The repertoires were made available in a free public database intended to serve as a resource for research on the immune response to SARS-CoV-2. Samples came from the ongoing ImmuneRACE study (first 160 participants) plus 1,254 subjects from 6 global collaborators. A de-identified subject ID, COVID-19 status, age in years and sex were almost always included in the sample metadata. HLA class I and class II types, where available, came from metadata supplied by the sample provider rather than from assay-based typing. Subjects who had been exposed to COVID-19, were actively infected with it, or had recovered from it provided the deeply sampled blood TCRbeta repertoires that made up the dataset. The prospective study material was composed of cDNA or gDNA derived from T cells, B-cell-depleted T cells, or PBMCs. General conclusions and limits of the study: How much clinical and demographic metadata was included differed by source and by participant, and the metadata was provided uncurated.

The immunoSEQ Assay, a bias-controlled multiplex PCR, was used to amplify TCRbeta CDR3 regions from genomic DNA. The authors' pipeline ran thus. The number of nucleated cells in each sample was estimated from the amplification of reference gene primers within the assay. Sequence reads were collapsed and filtered to measure the absolute abundance of every unique TCRbeta CDR3 rearrangement. For each sample, productive Simpson clonality was calculated as the square root of Simpson's diversity index across productive rearrangements. TCRdb's version of the immuneACCESS table is confined to in-frame rearrangements and falls short of the full clone set. An unresolved V gene accounts for under half of the shortfall where checked; the remainder is of unknown origin. That table supplies the V and J calls and clone size; D and trimming were determined from the DNA. The sample table records 97,000 or so clones; approximately 86% of these occur just once. The top ten clonotypes cover about 11% of the sample.

Each collaborating institution followed its own protocols to collect whole blood in K2EDTA tubes. Collaborator samples were shipped for TCRbeta analysis as frozen whole blood, isolated PBMCs, or DNA extracted from either sample type. This clone is regarded as medium-sized (0.01 to 0.1%). The specificity of this receptor is unknown. Base qualities are not at hand, and no much larger clone is one base apart. The sequencing sample was made of peripheral blood. This TCR derives from a man aged 65 to 79 with active or convalescent COVID-19.

The DNA sequence is TGTGCCAGCAGCAAAAGCACTCATAGCACAGATACGCAGTATTTT. Translated, this gives CASSKSTHSTDTQYF. The chain is made from TRBV21-1 and TRBJ2-3; whether TRBD2, the table's D call, matches the DNA was not checked. TRBV21-1 is termed a pseudogene. The CDR3 measures 15 amino acids from cysteine to phenylalanine. CDR3 DNA only is kept here, 45 bases in frame from base 1.